Shown below are 27 T cell receptor beta chains from a single sample sequenced in a study of lymphopenia after photon versus proton radiotherapy. TCRdb keeps only in-frame clones here, not all; method: immunoSEQ multiplex PCR. In the table there are 160,000 or so clones, less than 90% of which are singletons. This sample comprised peripheral blood, obtained from a patient treated with photon-based radiotherapy. These receptors came from a man aged 50 or older with gastric cancer.

This chain connects TRBV7-8 to TRBJ2-5, with D possibly being TRBD1 or TRBD2 (6 bases each). Germline V gene data show CDR1 as SGHVS and CDR2 as FQNEAQ. V was trimmed by 2 bases and J by 5 bases, leaving 18 bases between them. The CDR3 runs to 16 residues. As DNA, the CDR3 is TGTGCCAGCAGCTTAAGGGGGGCAGATTCTGTTGAGACCCAGTACTTC. Encoded protein: CASSLRGADSVETQYF.

This chain uses TRBV18 with TRBJ2-7; D gene ambiguous. V was pared by 5 bases and J by 2 bases, with 16 bases between. The CDR3 has 15 amino acids. The V gene's germline CDR1 is KGHSH and CDR2 LQKENI. In DNA form, the CDR3 reads TGTGCCAGCTCAATGGGTCCTACCGAAACCTACGAGCAGTACTTC. Translated, it gives CASSMGPTETYEQYF.

J is TRBJ2-7 and V is TRBV19; D perhaps matches TRBD1 (5 bases). V lost 1 base, J lost 3 bases, and 13 bases lay in between. The germline CDR1 and CDR2 sequences are LNHDA and SQIVND (reference sequence). This CDR3 has 15 amino acids. The CDR3: CASSIVGQGYYEQYF. The CDR3 DNA reads TGTGCCAGTAGTATAGTCGGGCAGGGATACTACGAGCAGTACTTC.

V and J are TRBV5-1 and TRBJ2-1; D is unclear. CDR3 length: 16 amino acids. CDR1 SGHRS and CDR2 YFSETQ come from the germline V gene. Trimming left V 0 bases short and J 0 bases short, with 10 bases between. CDR3 sequence: CASSLVVGSSYNEQFF. The CDR3 region has the DNA TGCGCCAGCAGCTTGGTAGTGGGAAGCTCCTACAATGAGCAGTTCTTC.

The J gene is TRBJ2-1, the V gene TRBV29-1; TRBD2 is a possible D gene (5 bases). Trimming pared 2 bases from V and 0 bases from J, leaving 14 bases between. This CDR3 contains 16 residues. Germline V gene sequence: CDR1 SQVTM, CDR2 ANQGSEA. The CDR3 loop reads CSVESRTGSSYNEQFF. CDR3 DNA: TGCAGCGTTGAAAGCCGGACGGGAAGCTCCTACAATGAGCAGTTCTTC.

V usage is TRBV29-1 and J usage is TRBJ2-3, with TRBD2 identical over 11 bases. This CDR3 region has 11 residues. V lost 6 bases, J lost 10 bases, and 3 bases stayed unmatched. Germline CDR1 SQVTM, CDR2 ANQGSEA. CDR3 in DNA: TGCAGCGTGGGGACTAGCGGCTCGCAGTATTTT. Protein: CSVGTSGSQYF.

The rearrangement joins TRBV7-6 to TRBJ1-1; D is unresolved. The CDR3 runs to 15 residues. Trimming took off 4 bases at V and 1 base at J, with 13 bases between the two ends. The germline CDR1 and CDR2 sequences are SGHVS and FNYEAQ. For the CDR3, the DNA is TGTGCCAGCAGCTCTCGGGCTGCGGGGAACACTGAAGCTTTCTTT. Residues: CASSSRAAGNTEAFF.

This rearrangement joins TRBV7-9 to TRBJ2-2; TRBD2 matches at 12 bases. V was pared by 4 bases and J by 6 bases, with 3 bases of the junction left unmatched. The CDR3 has 15 amino acids. Germline CDR1 and CDR2: SEHNR and FQNEAQ (reference sequence). The CDR3 bases are TGTGCCAGCAGCTCGACTAGCGGGAGCCCCGGGGAGCTGTTTTTT. Encoded protein: CASSSTSGSPGELFF.

The gene calls are TRBV5-1 and TRBJ2-1; D assignment may be TRBD1 or TRBD2 (5 bases each). Germline V gene lookup returns CDR1 SGHRS and CDR2 YFSETQ. V lost 5 bases, J lost 0 bases, and 12 bases lay in between. The CDR3 spans 15 residues. The CDR3 protein is CASRVGASSYNEQFF. CDR3 in DNA: TGCGCCAGCAGGGTCGGGGCTAGCTCCTACAATGAGCAGTTCTTC.

This rearrangement joins TRBV28 to TRBJ2-5; either TRBD1 or TRBD2 may fit D (7 bases each). The CDR3 sequence is 15 residues long. In germline, CDR1 is MDHEN, CDR2 SYDVKM. The germline V and J ends were trimmed by 3 bases and 4 bases, with 15 bases remaining between them. CDR3 sequence reads: CASSFSTGRGETQYF. Here the CDR3 DNA reads TGTGCCAGCAGTTTCTCGACAGGGAGGGGAGAGACCCAGTACTTC. Based on the CDR3 plus reference TRBV28 and TRBJ2-5, the full variable domain is DVKVTQSSRYLVKRTGEKVFLECVQDMDHENMFWYRQDPGLGLRLIYFSYDVKMKEKGDIPEGYSVSREKKERFSLILESASTNQTSMYLCASSFSTGRGETQYFGPGTRLLVL.

The chain combines TRBV19 with TRBJ2-6; possible D gene TRBD1, 5 bases. This CDR3 contains 13 residues. Per the germline V gene, CDR1 is LNHDA and CDR2 is SQIVND (reference sequence). The V end was cut by 7 bases, the J end by 4 bases, with 8 bases between. The CDR3 reads CASKTEGANVLTF. CDR3 sequence (DNA): TGTGCCAGTAAGACAGAGGGGGCCAACGTCCTGACTTTC.

The chain couples TRBV6-5 to TRBJ2-3; maybe TRBD2 (5 bases). Per germline, CDR1 MNHEY and CDR2 SVGAGI. CDR3 length equals 14 residues. V was clipped by 1 base and J by 6 bases, with 11 bases between them. The CDR3 reads CASSYLSSRDTQYF. In nucleotides, the CDR3 is TGTGCCAGCAGTTACTTGTCTAGCCGGGATACGCAGTATTTT.

This clone was observed a single time. This rearrangement joins TRBV27 to TRBJ2-1, with TRBD2 identical over 8 bases. The junction had 20 bases not matched to a gene; V was cut back by 8 bases and J by 8 bases. CDR3 size: 17 residues. CDR1 is MNHEY and CDR2 is SMNVEV in the germline V gene (reference sequence). The CDR3 DNA reads as TGTGCCAGCCGGTCTAAAATTAGCGGGGAAAGGTATCATGAGCAGTTCTTC. This sequence encodes CASRSKISGERYHEQFF.

V gene TRBV28 combines with J gene TRBJ2-7; tentative D call: TRBD2 (5 bases). From germline, CDR1 is MDHEN and CDR2 SYDVKM. This CDR3 has 16 amino acids. Trimming pared 1 base from V and 0 bases from J, leaving 13 bases between. This chain's CDR3 is CASSLSPDWISYEQYF. CDR3 bases: TGTGCCAGCAGTTTATCCCCGGACTGGATCTCCTACGAGCAGTACTTC.

Concerning this clone: Other DNA sequences within the sample encode an identical CDR3. The V and J genes are TRBV18 and TRBJ2-5; no clear D gene. The length of the CDR3 is 12 residues. Germline values: CDR1 KGHSH, CDR2 LQKENI. Deletions cut 5 bases from V and 0 bases from J, with 4 bases between. The CDR3 nucleotides are TGTGCCAGCTCATTGTACCAAGAGACCCAGTACTTC. It yields the protein CASSLYQETQYF.

This chain joins TRBV7-9 and TRBJ1-1; D is unresolved. The V and J ends lost 5 bases and 5 bases respectively, with 9 bases between them. The CDR3 consists of 12 residues. CDR1 is SEHNR, CDR2 FQNEAQ, per germline (reference sequence). In nucleotides, the CDR3 is TGTGCCAGCAGCCTGGATCGGACTGAAGCTTTCTTT. It encodes CASSLDRTEAFF. Full variable domain (missing parts from reference TRBV7-9 and TRBJ1-1): DTGVSQNPRHKITKRGQNVTFRCDPISEHNRLYWYRQTLGQGPEFLTYFQNEAQLEKSRLLSDRFSAERPKGSFSTLEIQRTEQGDSAMYLCASSLDRTEAFFGQGTRLTVV.

The chain is built from TRBV7-8 and TRBJ1-1; possible D gene TRBD1, 6 bases. The CDR3 totals 15 residues. CDR1 and CDR2 (germline): SGHVS, FQNEAQ. Trimming stripped 5 bases from V and 6 bases from J, with 19 bases between. CDR3 sequence: CASSVPGTPWAEAFF. CDR3 coding DNA: TGTGCCAGCAGCGTACCCGGGACACCGTGGGCTGAAGCTTTCTTT.

The V and J genes are TRBV10-2 and TRBJ2-3, with TRBD2 matching over 12 bases. Germline trimming cut 6 bases from V and 5 bases from J; bases unmatched to any gene: 9. Per the germline V gene, CDR1 is WSHSY and CDR2 is SAAADI. This CDR3 has 16 residues. CDR3 DNA sequence: TGCGCCAGCAGGTCCTTACTAGCGGGAGGTGGAGATACGCAGTATTTT. It yields the protein CASRSLLAGGGDTQYF.

This clone has a handful of counts. The J gene is TRBJ2-7, the V gene TRBV6-5; maybe TRBD2 (6 bases). Trimming removed 5 bases at V and 6 bases at J, with 20 bases between. The CDR3 extends over 15 amino acids. CDR1 MNHEY and CDR2 SVGAGI come from the germline V gene. The CDR3: CASSAGTGSIGEQYF. Here the CDR3 DNA reads TGTGCCAGCAGTGCCGGGACTGGCTCCATAGGCGAGCAGTACTTC.

This chain joins TRBV18 and TRBJ1-1, with 8 positions matching TRBD1. The CDR3 runs to 19 residues. Germline CDR1 is KGHSH and CDR2 is LQKENI. Trimming took 5 bases from V and 0 from J; bases not matched to a gene: 17. The CDR3 bases are TGTGCCAGCTCAGCCCTGGACAGGGCTATTCCGAACATGAACACTGAAGCTTTCTTT. The encoded protein is CASSALDRAIPNMNTEAFF.

To note about this clone: The junction differs from germline at one of its ends, possibly a read error. This sequence joins TRBV28 and TRBJ1-1, with D hard to call. The germline gives CDR1 MDHEN, CDR2 SYDVKM. This CDR3 comprises 15 residues. The CDR3 protein is CASSGGAGSGVIRTF. CDR3 DNA: TGTGCCAGCAGTGGAGGCGCGGGGTCGGGAGTGATTCGGACTTTC. Supplemented by reference TRBV28 and TRBJ1-1, the full variable domain reads DVKVTQSSRYLVKRTGEKVFLECVQDMDHENMFWYRQDPGLGLRLIYFSYDVKMKEKGDIPEGYSVSREKKERFSLILESASTNQTSMYLCASSGGAGSGVIRTFGQGTRLTVV.

The chain links TRBV2 to TRBJ1-2; D gene ambiguous. Germline assignment: CDR1 SNHLY and CDR2 FYNNEI. The germline V and J ends were trimmed by 3 bases and 6 bases, with 14 bases remaining between them. The CDR3 has 14 residues. The CDR3 spells CASSDVIGFHGYTF. The CDR3 region has the DNA TGTGCCAGCAGTGATGTGATAGGGTTCCATGGCTACACCTTC.

This clone turned up a few times. J is TRBJ1-1 and V is TRBV6-5; D perhaps matches TRBD1 (6 bases). V was pared by 6 bases and J by 0 bases, with 11 bases between. Germline V lookup: CDR1 MNHEY, CDR2 SVGAGI. The CDR3 length is 14 residues. CDR3 in DNA: TGTGCCAGCAGCCTACAGGGACTGAACACTGAAGCTTTCTTT. It translates to CASSLQGLNTEAFF.

The gene calls are TRBV5-6 and TRBJ2-3; 11 bases map to TRBD2. V shed 4 bases, J shed 2 bases, and the junction held 3 bases outside the gene matches. This CDR3 has 15 amino acids. Germline CDR1 reads SGHDT; CDR2 reads YYEEEE. The CDR3, as DNA: TGTGCCAGCAGCCCACTAGCGGGAGTCACAGATACGCAGTATTTT. Its translation is CASSPLAGVTDTQYF.

The rearrangement joins TRBV2 to TRBJ1-4, with D perhaps matching TRBD1 (5 bases). The CDR3 runs to 15 residues. Trimming removed 2 bases from V and 3 bases from J, with 10 bases in between. CDR1 and CDR2 from the germline V gene are SNHLY and FYNNEI. CDR3 coding DNA: TGTGCCAGCAGTGAAACGGGACGGTCTAATGAAAAACTGTTTTTT. Amino acids: CASSETGRSNEKLFF.

Note on this clone: Other DNA sequences in the sample encode the same CDR3. The chain links TRBV5-1 to TRBJ2-7; no reliable D call. Trimming took off 0 bases at V and 1 base at J, with 2 bases between the two ends. This CDR3 has 12 amino acids. CDR1 is SGHRS, CDR2 YFSETQ, per germline. CDR3 loop: CASSLVSYEQYF. DNA of the CDR3: TGCGCCAGCAGCTTGGTGTCCTACGAGCAGTACTTC.

The genes are TRBV19 and TRBJ2-7; weak D call: TRBD2 (5 bases). The CDR3 totals 13 residues. Germline V CDR1 and CDR2: LNHDA, SQIVND (reference sequence). V shed 6 bases and J shed 3 bases, with 12 bases lying between them. CDR3 DNA sequence: TGTGCCAGTAGCGGGATGTACCTCTACGAGCAGTACTTC. Its translation is CASSGMYLYEQYF.